These T cell receptor beta chains were read from a single sample in a study of blood T cell repertoires in COVID-19. The method was immunoSEQ multiplex PCR; TCRdb's version includes in-frame clones alone and lacks a portion of them. This sample yields about 52,000 clones, of which roughly 84% are seen a single time; approximately 15% belongs to the top ten. Sample: peripheral blood. These receptor sequences come from a human donor with active COVID-19. The donor label of this sample is uncertain. The CDR3 runs from the conserved cysteine through the conserved F or W. The order of the fields is J gene, D gene, CDR3 length, clone size, V gene, CDR3 DNA, CDR3 protein. A D gene is named only where the DNA matches it firmly. A row's size may be missing; if present it is once, few, many or a size class.

>TRBJ1-1|TRBD1|14|-|TRBV19
TGTGCCACTAAGACAGGGGGGCTGAACACTGAAGCTTTCTTT
CATKTGGLNTEAFF
>TRBJ1-5|-|16|-|TRBV2
TGTGCCAGCAGTCTAGAGGGGACACATAGCAATCAGCCCCAGCATTTT
CASSLEGTHSNQPQHF
>TRBJ1-2|TRBD1|14|-|TRBV11-2
TGTGCCAGCACCGACAACAGGGGGGGCTATGGCTACACCTTC
CASTDNRGGYGYTF
>TRBJ2-7|-|17|-|TRBV4-3
TGCGCCAGCAGCCAAGATCTTATAGGCGGGGCTTCCTACGAGCAGTACTTC
CASSQDLIGGASYEQYF
>TRBJ1-3|-|14|-|TRBV5-5
TGTGCCAGCAGCTTGGGGACTGCTGGAAACACCATATATTTT
CASSLGTAGNTIYF
>TRBJ1-1|-|14|-|TRBV19
TGTGCCAGTACCAGACAGTCGACGAACACTGAAGCTTTCTTT
CASTRQSTNTEAFF
>TRBJ1-1|-|14|-|TRBV5-6
TGCCCCCCCAGCATGGGGGGGGGCGACACTGAAGCTTTCTTT
CPPSMGGGDTEAFF
>TRBJ2-7|-|17|-|TRBV27
TGTGCCAGCAGTTTTCGGAGTGTTAGCGGATACTCCTACGAGCAGTACTTC
CASSFRSVSGYSYEQYF
>TRBJ2-7|TRBD1|13|-|TRBV19
TGTGCCAGTAGTGCGGGACAGGGTTACGAGCAGTACTTC
CASSAGQGYEQYF
>TRBJ2-1|TRBD2|16|-|TRBV27
TGTGCCAGCAGTTTCCCCTCAGCGGGGCCCTACAATGAGCAGTTCTTC
CASSFPSAGPYNEQFF
>TRBJ1-6|TRBD1|15|few|TRBV5-4
TGTGCCAGCAGCTCACGACAGGGTCAGGATTCACCCCTCCACTTT
CASSSRQGQDSPLHF
>TRBJ1-6|-|20|-|TRBV11-2
TGTGCCAGCAGCTTAGATTCGGGACTGACTTTTAGCTCCTATAATTCACCCCTCCACTTT
CASSLDSGLTFSSYNSPLHF
>TRBJ2-3|TRBD1|18|-|TRBV4-3
TGCGCCAGCAGCCAAGACCGGGACAGCCTTCGGTGGGCAGATACGCAGTATTTT
CASSQDRDSLRWADTQYF
>TRBJ2-3|TRBD2|15|-|TRBV3-1/TRBV3-2
TGTGCCAGCCGACCCAGCGGGGGGCCGACAGATACGCAGTATTTT
CASRPSGGPTDTQYF
>TRBJ1-6|TRBD1|17|-|TRBV5-6
TGTGCCAGCAGCCTCGCCGGTTGGGACAGTTCGAGCTCACCCCTCCACTTT
CASSLAGWDSSSSPLHF
>TRBJ2-2|TRBD1|14|-|TRBV29-1
TGCAGCGTCCTTAAACAGGGGGCGACCGGGGAGCTGTTTTTT
CSVLKQGATGELFF
>TRBJ2-3|-|18|-|TRBV5-1
TGCGCCAGCAGCTTGGAACCCCGGGGCACAGGGAGCACAGATACGCAGTATTTT
CASSLEPRGTGSTDTQYF
>TRBJ2-7|-|12|-|TRBV29-1
TGCAGCGCCCTGATGAGAAGGGGCGAGCAGTACTTC
CSALMRRGEQYF
>TRBJ2-1|-|13|once|TRBV9
TGTGCCAGCAGCATGACAGCTAACAATGAGCAGTTCTTC
CASSMTANNEQFF
>TRBJ1-2|TRBD1|13|-|TRBV19
TGTGCCAGACGGACAGGGCCAAACTATGGCTACACCTTC
CARRTGPNYGYTF
>TRBJ1-2|-|14|-|TRBV28
TGTGCCAGCAGTTTTCCAGAAGGGGTCTATGGCTACACCTTC
CASSFPEGVYGYTF
>TRBJ2-2|-|14|-|TRBV9
TGTGCCAGCAGCGTAATAGCGAGCACCGGGGAGCTGTTTTTT
CASSVIASTGELFF
>TRBJ1-2|-|15|once|TRBV5-1
TGCGCCAGCAGCTTGGGGGGCCCAGCTAACTATGGCTACACCTTC
CASSLGGPANYGYTF
>TRBJ2-2|-|13|-|TRBV7-3
TGTGCCAGCAGCCAGAGGGAGGCCGGGGAGCTGTTTTTT
CASSQREAGELFF